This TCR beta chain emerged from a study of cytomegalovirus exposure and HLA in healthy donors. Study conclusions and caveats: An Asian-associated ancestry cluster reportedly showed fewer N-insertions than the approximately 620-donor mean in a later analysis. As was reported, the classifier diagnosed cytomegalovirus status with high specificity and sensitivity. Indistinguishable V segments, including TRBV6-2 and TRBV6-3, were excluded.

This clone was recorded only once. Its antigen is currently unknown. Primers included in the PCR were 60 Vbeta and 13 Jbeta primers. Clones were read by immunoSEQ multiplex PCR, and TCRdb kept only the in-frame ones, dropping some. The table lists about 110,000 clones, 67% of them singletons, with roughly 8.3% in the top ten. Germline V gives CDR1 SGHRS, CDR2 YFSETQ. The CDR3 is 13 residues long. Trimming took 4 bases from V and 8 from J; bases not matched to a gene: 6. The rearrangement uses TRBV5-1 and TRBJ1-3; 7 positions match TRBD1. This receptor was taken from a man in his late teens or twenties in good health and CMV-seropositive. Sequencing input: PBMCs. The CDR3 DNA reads TGCGCCAGCAGCGCTACAGGGGCATACACCATATATTTT. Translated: CASSATGAYTIYF.